The sequence of this TCR beta chain was determined in a study of T-cell reconstitution after alpha-beta-depleted transplantation in children. Unmatched junction bases numbered 4, after V lost 4 bases and J lost 4 bases. CDR1 KGHDR and CDR2 SFDVKD come from the germline V gene. The CDR3 is made up of 15 amino acids. In regard to this clonotype: Antigen unknown.

The study, taken as a whole, reports: Some patients owed their high day-60 TCRbeta diversity to surviving recipient T cells and thymic progenitors. At the one-year point after transplant, T-cell counts and TCRbeta diversity were found to come mostly from T cells that had been newly produced.

TCRbeta library construction was performed incorporating unique molecular identifiers. TCRdb re-derived calls from the PCR reads in MiXCR, one entry per CDR3 protein. The table includes about 420,000 distinct CDR3 sequences, roughly 17% detected once. The sample was PBMCs, mostly from graft donor cells, taken 360 days after TCRalphabeta/CD19-depleted stem cell transplant. This TCR came from a boy in the first two years of life who had a stem cell transplant for Wiskott-Aldrich syndrome, so the T cells may come from the graft donor. This chain joins TRBV24-1 and TRBJ2-1; 9 nucleotides line up with TRBD2. CDR3 nucleotides: TGTGCCACCAGTGAGGATCTAGCGGGATACAATGAGCAGTTCTTC. Translated: CATSEDLAGYNEQFF.